This TCR beta chain appears in the sequencing data of a study of blood T cell repertoires in COVID-19. The CDR3 loop spans 12 amino acids. V was trimmed by 7 bases and J by 7 bases, leaving 13 bases between them. The V gene's germline CDR1 is MNHNS and CDR2 SASEGT. Some clones are missing from TCRdb's copy, which holds only in-frame ones; the method was immunoSEQ multiplex PCR. The table shows some 220,000 clones, with approximately 78% occurring only once. This chain joins TRBV6-1 and TRBJ1-2, with D possibly matching TRBD1 (5 bases). Sequences were obtained from peripheral blood. The source is a woman in her 70s with COVID-19, enrolled during active disease. CDR3 in amino acids: CASNRGWGGYTF. The CDR3 DNA follows: TGTGCCAGCAATCGGGGGTGGGGTGGCTACACCTTC.